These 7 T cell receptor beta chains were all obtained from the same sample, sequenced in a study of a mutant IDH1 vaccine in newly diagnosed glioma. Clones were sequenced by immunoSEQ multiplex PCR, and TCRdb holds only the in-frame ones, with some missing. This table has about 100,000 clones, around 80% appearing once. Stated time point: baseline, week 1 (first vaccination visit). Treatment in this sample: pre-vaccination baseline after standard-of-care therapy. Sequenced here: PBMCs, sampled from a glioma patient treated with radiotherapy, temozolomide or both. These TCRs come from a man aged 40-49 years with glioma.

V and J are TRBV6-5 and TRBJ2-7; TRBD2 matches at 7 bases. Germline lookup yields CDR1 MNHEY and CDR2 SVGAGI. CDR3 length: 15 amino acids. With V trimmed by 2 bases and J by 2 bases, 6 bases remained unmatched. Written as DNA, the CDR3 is TGTGCCAGCAGTTACCGGGGGGTGGTAGCCTACGAGCAGTACTTC. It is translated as CASSYRGVVAYEQYF.

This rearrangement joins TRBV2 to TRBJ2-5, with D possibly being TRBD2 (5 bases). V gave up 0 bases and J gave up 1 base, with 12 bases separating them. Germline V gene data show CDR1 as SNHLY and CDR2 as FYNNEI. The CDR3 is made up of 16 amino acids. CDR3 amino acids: CASSEAMGRGQETQYF. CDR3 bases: TGTGCCAGCAGTGAAGCGATGGGGAGAGGCCAAGAGACCCAGTACTTC.

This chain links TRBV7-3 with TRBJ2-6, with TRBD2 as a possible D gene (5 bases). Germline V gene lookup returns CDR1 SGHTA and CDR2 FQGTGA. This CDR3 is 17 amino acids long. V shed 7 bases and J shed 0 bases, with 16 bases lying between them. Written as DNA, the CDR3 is TGTGCCAGCACCTCCTTACGAGGGCTCTCTGGGGCCAACGTCCTGACTTTC. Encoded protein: CASTSLRGLSGANVLTF.

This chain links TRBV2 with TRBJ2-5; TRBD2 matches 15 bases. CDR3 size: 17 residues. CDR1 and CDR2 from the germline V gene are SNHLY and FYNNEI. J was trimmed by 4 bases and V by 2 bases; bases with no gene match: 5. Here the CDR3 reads CASSEWTSGGAGETQYF. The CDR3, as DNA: TGTGCCAGCAGTGAATGGACTAGCGGGGGGGCGGGAGAGACCCAGTACTTC.

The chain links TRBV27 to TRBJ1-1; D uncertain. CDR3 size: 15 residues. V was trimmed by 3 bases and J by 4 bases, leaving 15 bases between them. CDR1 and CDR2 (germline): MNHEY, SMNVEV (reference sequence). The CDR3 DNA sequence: TGTGCCAGCAGTTTTTCCCAGGATCTTACCACTGAAGCTTTCTTT. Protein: CASSFSQDLTTEAFF.

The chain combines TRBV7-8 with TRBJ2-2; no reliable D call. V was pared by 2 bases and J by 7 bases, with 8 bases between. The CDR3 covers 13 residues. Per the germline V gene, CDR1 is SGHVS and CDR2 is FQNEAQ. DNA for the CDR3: TGTGCCAGCAGCTTATTAGAGGTCGGGGAGCTGTTTTTT. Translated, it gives CASSLLEVGELFF.

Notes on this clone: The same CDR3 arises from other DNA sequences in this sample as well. The CDR3 spells CASSSQGTDTQYF. DNA of the CDR3: TGTGCCAGTAGTAGCCAGGGAACAGATACGCAGTATTTT. The rearrangement joins TRBV19 to TRBJ2-3; weak D call: TRBD1 (5 bases). The CDR3 length is 13 residues. Germline V gene lookup returns CDR1 LNHDA and CDR2 SQIVND (reference sequence). Trimming took 4 bases from V and 3 from J, leaving 8 bases between them.